The clone carrying this TCR beta chain was detected only a few times. Per the authors' pipeline: The authors estimated nucleated cell counts from reference gene primer amplification. Repertoires were generated with immunoSEQ multiplex PCR, while TCRdb's copy carries only in-frame clones and drops some. V and J calls and clone size come straight from that table; D and trimming were deduced from the DNA. The sample holds approximately 150,000 clones; around 84% are singletons and the top ten take roughly 2.5%. Germline V CDR1 and CDR2: LGHNA, YSLEER. V gave up 3 bases and J gave up 7 bases; unmatched junction bases: 9. The CDR3 runs 16 residues. Seattle enrolled patients during active infection and tracked them longitudinally. The sample originates from a study of blood T cell repertoires in COVID-19. Background on the study: The United States, Italy and Spain provided the acute and convalescent COVID-19 samples. The cDNA or gDNA used as material had been derived from T cells, B-cell-depleted T cells, or PBMCs.

The sequence was collected from a woman older than 75 with COVID-19, enrolled during active disease. The chain links TRBV4-3 to TRBJ2-1; 10 positions agree with TRBD2. Sequencing used peripheral blood. The CDR3 DNA reads as TGCGCCAGCAGCCAGGTAATAGCGGGAGGCGAGAATGAGCAGTTCTTC. Its protein product is CASSQVIAGGENEQFF.